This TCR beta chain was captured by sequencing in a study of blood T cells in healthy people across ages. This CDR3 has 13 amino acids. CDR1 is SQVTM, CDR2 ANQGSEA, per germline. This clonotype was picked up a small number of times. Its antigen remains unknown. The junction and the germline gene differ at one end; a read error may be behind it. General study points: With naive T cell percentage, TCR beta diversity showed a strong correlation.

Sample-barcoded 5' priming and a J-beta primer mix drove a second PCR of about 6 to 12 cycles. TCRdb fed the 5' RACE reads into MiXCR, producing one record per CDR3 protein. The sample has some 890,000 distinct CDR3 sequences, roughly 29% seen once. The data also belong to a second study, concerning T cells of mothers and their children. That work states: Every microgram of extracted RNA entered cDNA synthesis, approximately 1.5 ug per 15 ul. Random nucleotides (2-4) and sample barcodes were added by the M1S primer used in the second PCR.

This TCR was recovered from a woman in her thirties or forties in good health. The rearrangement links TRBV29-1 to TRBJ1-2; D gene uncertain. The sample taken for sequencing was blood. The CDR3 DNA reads TGCGGCGTTGAAGCTGAGACCGCCTATGGCTACACCTTC. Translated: CGVEAETAYGYTF.